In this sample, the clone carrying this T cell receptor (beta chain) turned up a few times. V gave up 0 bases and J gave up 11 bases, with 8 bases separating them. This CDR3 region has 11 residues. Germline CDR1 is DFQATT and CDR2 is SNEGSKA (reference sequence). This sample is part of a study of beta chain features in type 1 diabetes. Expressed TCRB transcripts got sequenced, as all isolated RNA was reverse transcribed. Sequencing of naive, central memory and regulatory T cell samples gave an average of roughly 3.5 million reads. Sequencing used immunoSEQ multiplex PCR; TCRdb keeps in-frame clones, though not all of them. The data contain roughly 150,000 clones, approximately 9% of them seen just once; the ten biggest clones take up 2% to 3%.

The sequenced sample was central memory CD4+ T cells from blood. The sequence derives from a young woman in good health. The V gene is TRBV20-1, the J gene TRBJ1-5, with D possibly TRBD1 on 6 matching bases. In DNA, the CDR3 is TGCAGTGCTAGAGACAGGGGTGCCCAGCATTTT. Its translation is CSARDRGAQHF.